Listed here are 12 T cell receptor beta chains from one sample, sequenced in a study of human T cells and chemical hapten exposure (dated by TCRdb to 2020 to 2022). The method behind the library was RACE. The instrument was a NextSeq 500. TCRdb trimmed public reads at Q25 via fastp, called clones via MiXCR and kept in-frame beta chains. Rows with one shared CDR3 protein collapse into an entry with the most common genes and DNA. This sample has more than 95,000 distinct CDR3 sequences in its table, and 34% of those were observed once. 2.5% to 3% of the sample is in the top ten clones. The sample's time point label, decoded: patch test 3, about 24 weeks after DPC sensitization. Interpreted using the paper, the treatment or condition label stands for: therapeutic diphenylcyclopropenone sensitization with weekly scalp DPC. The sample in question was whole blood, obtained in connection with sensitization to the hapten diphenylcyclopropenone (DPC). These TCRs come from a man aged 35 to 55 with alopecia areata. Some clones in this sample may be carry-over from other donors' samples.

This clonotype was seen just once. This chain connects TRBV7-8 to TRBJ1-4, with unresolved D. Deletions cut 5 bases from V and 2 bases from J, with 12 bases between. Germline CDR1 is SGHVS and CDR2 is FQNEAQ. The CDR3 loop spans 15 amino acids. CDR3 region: CASSTRTITNEKLFF. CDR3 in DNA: TGTGCCAGCAGCACTAGGACTATCACTAATGAAAAACTGTTTTTT.

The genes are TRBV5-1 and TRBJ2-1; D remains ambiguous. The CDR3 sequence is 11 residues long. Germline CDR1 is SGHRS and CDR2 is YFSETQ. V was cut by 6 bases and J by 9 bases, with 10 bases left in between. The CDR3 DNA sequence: TGCGCCAGCACCCTCAAGCTTGAGCAGTTCTTC. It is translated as CASTLKLEQFF. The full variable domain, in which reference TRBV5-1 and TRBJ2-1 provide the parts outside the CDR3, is KAGVTQTPRYLIKTRGQQVTLSCSPISGHRSVSWYQQTPGQGLQFLFEYFSETQRNKGNFPGRFSGRQFSNSRSEMNVSTLELGDSALYLCASTLKLEQFFGPGTRLTVL.

The CDR3 DNA follows: TGTGCCAGCAGCCACGGCAGGGAGAGATTAGCGGGACAAAACAATGAGCAGTTCTTC. Its protein is CASSHGRERLAGQNNEQFF. The rearrangement links TRBV3-1 to TRBJ2-1; 8 nucleotides agree with TRBD2. The length of the CDR3 is 19 residues. CDR1 LGHDT and CDR2 YNNKEL come from the germline V gene (reference sequence). Losses at the gene ends were 3 bases for V and 5 bases for J; bases not matched to a gene: 18.

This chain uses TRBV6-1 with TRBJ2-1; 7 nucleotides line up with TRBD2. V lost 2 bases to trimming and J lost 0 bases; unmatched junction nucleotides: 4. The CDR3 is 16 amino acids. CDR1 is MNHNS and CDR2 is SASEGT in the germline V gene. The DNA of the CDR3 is TGTGCCAGCAGTGAAATCGGCGGGAGCTCCTACAATGAGCAGTTCTTC. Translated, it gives CASSEIGGSSYNEQFF.

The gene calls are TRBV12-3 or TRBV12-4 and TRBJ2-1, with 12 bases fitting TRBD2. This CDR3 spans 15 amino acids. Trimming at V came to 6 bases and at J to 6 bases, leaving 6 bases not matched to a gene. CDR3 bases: TGTGCCAGCAGACTAGCGGGAGGATGTTCCAATGAGCAGTTCTTC. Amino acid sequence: CASRLAGGCSNEQFF.

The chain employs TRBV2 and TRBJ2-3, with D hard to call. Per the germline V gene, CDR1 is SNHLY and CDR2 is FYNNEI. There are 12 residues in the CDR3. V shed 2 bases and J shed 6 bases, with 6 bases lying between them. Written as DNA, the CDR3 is TGTGCCAGCAGTGAAAAGCCGGATACGCAGTATTTT. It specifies CASSEKPDTQYF.

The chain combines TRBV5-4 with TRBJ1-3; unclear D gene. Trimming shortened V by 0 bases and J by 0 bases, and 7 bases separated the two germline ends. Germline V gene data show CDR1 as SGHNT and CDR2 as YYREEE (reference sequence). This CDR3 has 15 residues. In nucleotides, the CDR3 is TGTGCCAGCAGCTTGGGGCGGTCCTCTGGAAACACCATATATTTT. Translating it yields CASSLGRSSGNTIYF.

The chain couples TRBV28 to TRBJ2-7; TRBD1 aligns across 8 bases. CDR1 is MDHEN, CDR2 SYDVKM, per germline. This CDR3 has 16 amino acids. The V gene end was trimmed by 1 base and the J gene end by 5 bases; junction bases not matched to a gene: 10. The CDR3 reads CASSLSGQGVGDEQYF. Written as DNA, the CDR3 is TGTGCCAGCAGTTTATCCGGACAGGGCGTCGGCGACGAGCAGTACTTC.

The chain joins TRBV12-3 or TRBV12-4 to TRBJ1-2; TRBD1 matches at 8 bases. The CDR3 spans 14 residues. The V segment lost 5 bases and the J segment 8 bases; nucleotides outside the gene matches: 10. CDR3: CASSLGTGMKGYTF. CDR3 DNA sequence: TGTGCCAGCAGTCTAGGGACAGGAATGAAGGGCTACACCTTC.

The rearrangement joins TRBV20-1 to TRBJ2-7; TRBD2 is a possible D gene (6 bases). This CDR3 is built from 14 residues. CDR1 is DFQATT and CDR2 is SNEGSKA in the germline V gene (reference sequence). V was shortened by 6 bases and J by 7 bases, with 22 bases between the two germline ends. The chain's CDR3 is CSAPPVAGKVEQYF. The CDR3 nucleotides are TGCAGTGCACCGCCCGTGGCGGGAAAGGTGGAGCAGTACTTC.

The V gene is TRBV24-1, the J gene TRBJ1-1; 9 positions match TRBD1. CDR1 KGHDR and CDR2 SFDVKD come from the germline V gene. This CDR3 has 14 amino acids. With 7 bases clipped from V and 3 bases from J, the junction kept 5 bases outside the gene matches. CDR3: CATRGDRADTEAFF. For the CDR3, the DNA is TGTGCCACCAGGGGGGACAGGGCTGACACTGAAGCTTTCTTT.

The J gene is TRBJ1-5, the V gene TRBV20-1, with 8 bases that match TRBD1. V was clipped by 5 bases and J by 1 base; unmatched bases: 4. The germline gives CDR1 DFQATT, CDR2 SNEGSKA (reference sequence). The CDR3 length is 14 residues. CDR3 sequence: CSASGQGSNQPQHF. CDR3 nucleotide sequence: TGCAGTGCTTCCGGACAGGGAAGCAATCAGCCCCAGCATTTT.